These 20 T cell receptor beta chains share one sample of origin, sequenced in a study of CD8+ T cells in alopecia areata. The authors extracted RNA and reverse transcribed it into cDNA as the sequencing template. Assay: immunoSEQ multiplex PCR; the TCRdb copy retains only in-frame clones and omits some. The sample records around 150,000 clones, approximately 60% being singletons. Treatment indicated: oral pan-JAK inhibitor, 5-10 mg twice daily. The specimen comprised CD4+ T cells sorted from blood, sampled at week 24, from a patient treated with tofacitinib. The receptors here all came from a human donor with alopecia areata.

The rearrangement links TRBV5-1 to TRBJ1-1; D is ambiguous. CDR3 length: 14 residues. Germline V gene lookup returns CDR1 SGHRS and CDR2 YFSETQ. Deletions cut 0 bases from V and 5 bases from J, with 11 bases between. CDR3 in amino acids: CASSLGYAGTEAFF. The CDR3, as DNA: TGCGCCAGCAGCTTGGGATACGCGGGGACTGAAGCTTTCTTT. The full variable domain, rest sourced from reference TRBV5-1 and TRBJ1-1, is KAGVTQTPRYLIKTRGQQVTLSCSPISGHRSVSWYQQTPGQGLQFLFEYFSETQRNKGNFPGRFSGRQFSNSRSEMNVSTLELGDSALYLCASSLGYAGTEAFFGQGTRLTVV.

The genes are TRBV7-9 and TRBJ1-1; D unresolved. Germline CDR1 SEHNR, CDR2 FQNEAQ (reference sequence). V was shortened by 5 bases and J by 11 bases, with 15 bases between the two germline ends. CDR3 length: 12 amino acids. The DNA of the CDR3 is TGTGCCAGCAGCCCAGTTAGGGCCCGCGCTTTCTTT. Amino acid sequence: CASSPVRARAFF. Using reference TRBV7-9 and TRBJ1-1 for the parts outside the CDR3, the full variable domain is DTGVSQNPRHKITKRGQNVTFRCDPISEHNRLYWYRQTLGQGPEFLTYFQNEAQLEKSRLLSDRFSAERPKGSFSTLEIQRTEQGDSAMYLCASSPVRARAFFGQGTRLTVV.

The V call is TRBV30, the J call TRBJ2-6; 14 bases align to TRBD2. V lost 2 bases to trimming and J lost 2 bases; unmatched junction nucleotides: 11. This CDR3 comprises 20 residues. In germline, CDR1 is GTSNPN, CDR2 SVGIG (reference sequence). CDR3 DNA sequence: TGTGCCTGGAGTTGGGCTAGGACTAGCGGGGGGCTCGCTGGGGCCAACGTCCTGACTTTC. It is translated as CAWSWARTSGGLAGANVLTF.

This clone appeared a few times. The rearrangement links TRBV29-1 to TRBJ2-1; 10 bases align to TRBD2. The trim removed 2 bases at V and 0 bases at J, leaving 10 bases unmatched. The CDR3 sequence is 18 residues long. Germline CDR1 reads SQVTM; CDR2 reads ANQGSEA. The CDR3 reads CSVERASGGPSSYNEQFF. For the CDR3, the DNA is TGCAGCGTTGAAAGAGCTAGCGGGGGCCCGAGCTCCTACAATGAGCAGTTCTTC.

This chain connects TRBV30 to TRBJ1-2; perhaps TRBD1 as D (5 bases). The CDR3 totals 13 residues. Germline V gives CDR1 GTSNPN, CDR2 SVGIG (reference sequence). V was cut by 4 bases and J by 8 bases, with 17 bases left in between. The CDR3 reads CAWNGGRGDGYTF. As DNA, the CDR3 is TGTGCCTGGAACGGCGGTCGGGGCGACGGCTACACCTTC.

The chain has TRBV2 and TRBJ1-1; unclear D gene. V was trimmed by 4 bases and J by 5 bases, leaving 11 bases between them. The germline V gene has CDR1 SNHLY and CDR2 FYNNEI. CDR3 length: 13 amino acids. CDR3 in amino acids: CASSGERRTEAFF. The CDR3 DNA is TGTGCCAGCAGTGGTGAGCGGAGGACTGAAGCTTTCTTT.

This clone was observed a few times. The chain joins TRBV9 to TRBJ2-5; TRBD2 is a possible D gene (5 bases). In germline, CDR1 is SGDLS, CDR2 YYNGEE. V was clipped by 3 bases and J by 7 bases, with 13 bases between them. The CDR3 contains 13 residues. This CDR3 reads CASSGTPRGTQYF. In DNA form, the CDR3 reads TGTGCCAGCAGCGGGACTCCCCGGGGGACCCAGTACTTC.

This clone came up many times. The chain recombines TRBV5-1 with TRBJ1-2; 10 nucleotides align to TRBD1. V was pared by 4 bases and J by 6 bases, with 6 bases of the junction left unmatched. Germline V gene lookup returns CDR1 SGHRS and CDR2 YFSETQ. CDR3 size: 14 residues. For the CDR3, the DNA is TGCGCCAGCAGCAACGACAGGGGGCGGGATGGCTACACCTTC. This codes for CASSNDRGRDGYTF.

This clone was counted a few times. CDR3 region: CASSFILVPGVEAFF. The CDR3 coding sequence is TGTGCCAGCAGTTTTATTTTGGTCCCCGGGGTCGAAGCTTTCTTT. The chain carries TRBV28 and TRBJ1-1; D ambiguous. The V end lost 3 bases, the J end lost 8 bases, and 19 bases lay between the germline ends. Germline values: CDR1 MDHEN, CDR2 SYDVKM. CDR3 length equals 15 residues.

This clone was detected a few times. The V and J genes are TRBV27 and TRBJ1-6, with 7 bases identical to TRBD1. Germline values: CDR1 MNHEY, CDR2 SMNVEV (reference sequence). V was clipped by 3 bases and J by 5 bases; unmatched bases: 10. This CDR3 contains 17 residues. CDR3 coding DNA: TGTGCCAGCAGTTTGTATCAGGGGGGAATCGATAATTCACCCCTCCACTTT. Translating it yields CASSLYQGGIDNSPLHF.

V usage is TRBV7-6 and J usage is TRBJ1-2, with D hard to call. V shed 1 base and J shed 5 bases, with 5 bases lying between them. The germline V gene encodes CDR1 SGHVS and CDR2 FNYEAQ. This CDR3 region has 12 residues. The CDR3 DNA reads TGTGCCAGCAGCTTAGGGCAGTATGGCTACACCTTC. The encoded protein is CASSLGQYGYTF.

As regards this clone: Other DNA sequences within the sample encode an identical CDR3. The chain joins TRBV6-5 to TRBJ2-5; 9 bases map to TRBD2. Looked up from germline, CDR1 is MNHEY and CDR2 is SVGAGI. The junction had 5 bases not matched to a gene; V was cut back by 2 bases and J by 1 base. There are 16 residues in the CDR3. CDR3 in amino acids: CASSYGLAGSQETQYF. CDR3 in DNA: TGTGCCAGCAGTTACGGCCTAGCGGGGAGCCAAGAGACCCAGTACTTC.

This chain connects TRBV15 to TRBJ2-5; TRBD1 aligns across 7 bases. The CDR3 runs 14 residues. J was trimmed by 5 bases and V by 3 bases; bases with no gene match: 6. Germline V gene lookup returns CDR1 LNHNV and CDR2 YYDKDF (reference sequence). The CDR3, as DNA: TGTGCCACCAGCAGGGAGACAGGGACGGAGACCCAGTACTTC. Translation: CATSRETGTETQYF.

The gene calls are TRBV11-3 and TRBJ1-6; TRBD1 is a possible D gene (6 bases). Germline-derived CDR1 and CDR2 are SGHNT and YENEEA. The CDR3 has 13 amino acids. The V end lost 4 bases, the J end lost 7 bases, and 8 bases lay between the germline ends. CDR3 region: CASSSGQNSPLHF. CDR3 DNA: TGTGCCAGCAGCTCCGGACAGAATTCACCCCTCCACTTT.

The chain employs TRBV27 and TRBJ2-5, with 8 bases lining up with TRBD1. The J call could be wrong; TRBJ2-7 is a better fit for the DNA end. The CDR3 spans 14 residues. CDR1 and CDR2 from the germline V gene are MNHEY and SMNVEV (reference sequence). CDR3 in DNA: TGTGCCAGCAGCTCGGACAGGGCCCCCTACGAGCAGTACTTC. The encoded protein is CASSSDRAPYEQYF.

The chain carries TRBV7-2 and TRBJ2-7; possible D gene TRBD2, 6 bases. The CDR3 totals 13 residues. CDR1 SGHTA and CDR2 FQGNSA come from the germline V gene. The ends were cut back, 11 bases at V and 5 bases at J, with 19 bases in the middle. In nucleotides, the CDR3 is TGTGCCTCTCGTAGCGGAGGGAGACACGAGCAGTACTTC. This sequence encodes CASRSGGRHEQYF.

This chain connects TRBV30 to TRBJ1-1, with D possibly being TRBD1 (5 bases). Germline V gives CDR1 GTSNPN, CDR2 SVGIG (reference sequence). The CDR3 is made up of 14 amino acids. Trimming cost V 1 base and J 3 bases, with 12 bases left between them. This CDR3 reads CAWSDWGKDTEAFF. The CDR3 DNA follows: TGTGCCTGGAGTGACTGGGGGAAGGACACTGAAGCTTTCTTT.

This sequence joins TRBV19 and TRBJ1-6; TRBD1 agrees at 8 bases. Germline V gene sequence: CDR1 LNHDA, CDR2 SQIVND (reference sequence). After removal of 8 bases from V and 7 bases from J, the junction contained 7 bases not matched to a gene. This CDR3 has 14 amino acids. CDR3 nucleotides: TGTGCCAGTTGCGGACAGGGAACGAATTCACCCCTCCACTTT. As protein: CASCGQGTNSPLHF.

Written as DNA, the CDR3 is TGTGCCAGCAGTGCGACAGCTAGTAATGAAAAACTGTTTTTT. It yields the protein CASSATASNEKLFF. The rearrangement joins TRBV6-6 to TRBJ1-4; maybe TRBD1 (5 bases). V dropped 5 bases and J dropped 4 bases, with 11 bases sitting between them. The CDR3 consists of 14 residues. Per germline, CDR1 MNHNY and CDR2 SVGAGI (reference sequence).

The sample holds a few counts of this clone. The chain links TRBV5-1 to TRBJ1-1, with TRBD1 matching 7 bases. Germline V gives CDR1 SGHRS, CDR2 YFSETQ. Trimming took 4 bases from V and 2 from J; bases not matched to a gene: 8. CDR3 length: 15 amino acids. The CDR3: CASSTRQGVNTEAFF. The DNA of the CDR3 is TGCGCCAGCAGCACCCGACAGGGCGTAAACACTGAAGCTTTCTTT.